The text below deals with one T cell receptor beta chain. Its antigen is not yet known. No base qualities exist here, and no much larger clone lies one base off it. V is cut by 1 base and J by 3 bases, and the space between the germline ends is 12 bases. CDR1 and CDR2 are read off the germline V gene (reference sequence) as LNHNV and YYDKDF. The CDR3 goes from the cysteine to the phenylalanine over 15 residues. CDR3 DNA is the only sequence kept; it has 45 bases, read in frame from the first base. Every donor was a healthy Caucasian. Three unrelated non-twin adults were also sequenced: a male aged 18 to 29, a male aged 50 to 60 and a female aged 50 to 60. Miltenyi CD45RO+ enrichment and human naive T-cell isolation kits were used to isolate memory (CD45RO+) and naive T cells from PBMC. The data were obtained in a study of identical twins (dated by TCRdb to the mid-2010s). For the wider study: TCR alpha and beta repertoires from monozygotic twins, unrelated adults of various ages and cord blood were deep-sequenced to test whether fetal clonotypes persist. To rule out contamination, replicate twin experiments were performed at different times with different library preparation protocols. Beyond this particular receptor, the publication reports: In beta out-of-frame sequences, excess twin sharing was weaker, because having fewer shared sequences lowered the signal-to-noise ratio. Because the same donors could not be followed over many years, conclusions were based on cross-sectional statistical analysis. Fewer insertions were carried by abundant cord blood beta clonotypes; a weaker similar trend was observed in young adult naive repertoires, while no such trend was observed in memory repertoires. Compared with coincidental sharing between unrelated individuals, out-of-frame TCR alpha sequences shared between twins had an excess of sequences with low generation probability. Out-of-frame TCR alpha sharing in monozygotic twins was systematically underestimated by recombination models, whereas sharing between unrelated individuals was in agreement with the recombination models. Invariant T cells such as MAIT and iNKT could partly confound zero-insertion analyses, although diverse VJ usage argued against such confounding for most clonotypes.

The library was obtained by 5' RACE. The data were produced on an Illumina HiSeq 2000. A universal primer binding site was introduced by template switching, and a unique molecular identifier was present in the final cDNA, enabling accurate counting of TCR cDNA molecules. First-strand cDNA for TCR alpha and beta chains was synthesized from specific primers in the conserved constant-segment region. To control for contamination, every cDNA library carried two barcodes: a SMART-Mk sample barcode plus Illumina barcodes. TruSeq adapter sequences along with Illumina sample barcodes were introduced in two successive PCR steps. The Illumina HiSeq platform was used with custom primers to sequence TCR alpha and beta cDNA libraries. Processing in the source paper ran as follows. Unique molecular identifiers were extracted from raw reads with MiGEC, and CDR3 positions were determined with MiXCR. For each individual, recombination models were inferred using an EM algorithm with the repgenHMM and IGoR tools. The tcR package in R was used for shared clonotype analysis, with sharing normalized by the product of cloneset sizes. Out-of-frame nonproductive sequences were analyzed to study raw recombination free of thymic and clonal selection effects. Using fastp trimming at Q25 and MiXCR clonotype assembly, TCRdb reanalyzed the public sequencing data and kept in-frame beta chains. Rows are unified per CDR3 protein, each entry keeping the most common DNA and genes. These V and J calls rely on TCRdb rather than the paper's analysis. The table for this sample lists a few hundred thousand distinct CDR3 sequences; 18% of them were counted only once. Of the sample, approximately 12% is held by the ten largest clones.

Sequencing used naive T cells sorted from blood. Read against the paper, the sample's cell subset or site label means: cells isolated with a human naive T-cell isolation kit. The V and J segments used are TRBV15 and TRBJ2-5, and the D gene may be TRBD1, 7 bases matching. The receptor's source is a man in his fifties or sixties in good health. For the CDR3, the sequence is CATSRGRGDEETQYF. The DNA sequence is given as TGTGCCACCAGCAGAGGCAGGGGGGACGAAGAGACCCAGTACTTC.